A selection of T cell receptor beta chains follows, all from one sample in a study of CD8 T cells in Susac syndrome. TCRdb reprocessed the immunoSEQ multiplex PCR reads via MiXCR and lists one record per CDR3 protein. The table has a few hundred thousand distinct CDR3 sequences, over 90% seen once; the top ten hold just over 0.08%. Specimen: CD4+ T cells from PBMCs. These receptor sequences come from a human donor with multiple sclerosis. The CDR3 runs from the conserved cysteine through the conserved F or W. Fields, in order: D gene, J gene, clone size, V gene, CDR3 protein, CDR3 DNA. A D gene is named only where the DNA matches it firmly. Where a row states a size, it is once, few, many or the class of an expanded clone; other rows omit it.

. TRBJ2-4 . TRBV4-2 CASSLSGAKNIQYF TGTGCCAGCAGCCTTTCTGGGGCCAAAAACATTCAGTACTTC
TRBD2 TRBJ2-1 . TRBV5-4 CASSLGISGGPIGNEQFF TGTGCCAGCAGCTTGGGTATTTCGGGGGGGCCGATTGGGAATGAGCAGTTCTTC
. TRBJ1-6 . TRBV30 CAWSGLRTASYNSPLHF TGTGCCTGGAGTGGCCTTCGGACAGCTAGTTATAATTCACCCCTCCACTTT
TRBD1 TRBJ2-3 . TRBV20-1 CSARHPGQGDTQYF TGCAGTGCTAGACATCCGGGACAGGGAGATACGCAGTATTTT
. TRBJ1-5 . TRBV9 CASSGAGDQPQHF TGTGCCAGCAGCGGGGCAGGGGATCAGCCCCAGCATTTT
TRBD1 TRBJ2-5 once TRBV7-2 CASSLNGQGAKETQYF TGTGCCAGCAGCTTAAATGGACAGGGGGCTAAGGAGACCCAGTACTTC
. TRBJ1-1 . TRBV3-1 CASSQGRTGNTEAFF TGTGCCAGCAGCCAAGGAAGAACGGGGAACACTGAAGCTTTCTTT
. TRBJ2-2 . TRBV3-1 CATQGRLPGELFF TGTGCCACCCAGGGACGGCTCCCCGGGGAGCTGTTTTTT
. TRBJ1-2 . TRBV6-2/TRBV6-3 CASREGTSQRGGYTF TGTGCCAGCAGGGAGGGGACCTCTCAACGAGGGGGCTACACCTTC
. TRBJ2-3 . TRBV5-6 CASRAGSGHHTQYF TGTGCCAGCAGGGCTGGGTCAGGGCACCATACGCAGTATTTT
TRBD1 TRBJ2-7 . TRBV7-9 CASSPTGTGGSYEQYF TGTGCCAGCAGCCCCACCGGGACAGGGGGATCCTACGAGCAGTACTTC
. TRBJ2-7 . TRBV3-1 CASSQVAYEQYF TGTGCCAGCAGCCAAGTTGCCTACGAGCAGTACTTC
TRBD1 TRBJ1-5 once TRBV2 CASTGQANQPQHF TGTGCCAGCACGGGACAGGCAAATCAGCCCCAGCATTTT
. TRBJ1-6 . TRBV14 CASSQGTDSPLHF TGTGCCAGCAGCCAAGGGACAGACTCACCCCTCCACTTT
. TRBJ2-3 . TRBV7-9 CASLLGHAPTDTQYF TGTGCCAGCCTTTTAGGGCACGCACCCACAGATACGCAGTATTTT
. TRBJ1-1 once TRBV7-9 CASSSGRTGNTEAFF TGTGCCAGCAGCTCCGGACGGACGGGAAACACTGAAGCTTTCTTT
. TRBJ2-2 . TRBV30 CAWNLSPTGELFF TGTGCCTGGAATTTGTCACCTACCGGGGAGCTGTTTTTT
TRBD2 TRBJ2-5 . TRBV2 CASKSGGAKETQYF TGTGCCAGCAAAAGCGGGGGGGCCAAAGAGACCCAGTACTTC
. TRBJ2-3 . TRBV20-1 CSADLGLGTDTQYF TGCAGTGCGGATCTAGGGCTGGGCACAGATACGCAGTATTTT
. TRBJ1-1 . TRBV30 CAWSNGAEAFF TGTGCCTGGAGTAATGGGGCTGAAGCTTTCTTT
. TRBJ2-7 . TRBV7-8 CASSLASLGTYEQYF TGTGCCAGCAGCTTAGCGTCACTGGGTACCTACGAGCAGTACTTC
TRBD1 TRBJ2-3 . TRBV3-1 CASSQDWGQGTDTQYF TGTGCCAGCAGCCAAGATTGGGGACAGGGTACGGATACGCAGTATTTT
TRBD2 TRBJ2-7 . TRBV6-5 CASSHGAGESHEQYF TGTGCCAGCAGCCATGGGGCGGGGGAGTCCCACGAGCAGTACTTC
TRBD1 TRBJ2-1 . TRBV7-2 CASSFPRDRVSNEQFF TGTGCCAGCAGCTTCCCCCGGGACAGGGTATCGAATGAGCAGTTCTTC
TRBD1 TRBJ1-6 . TRBV3-1 CASSQGGTGDTPLHF TGTGCCAGCAGCCAAGGGGGGACAGGAGATACACCCCTCCACTTT
TRBD1 TRBJ1-2 . TRBV3-1 CASSTTGLDGYTF TGTGCCAGCAGCACGACAGGGTTGGATGGCTACACCTTC
. TRBJ1-1 . TRBV29-1 CSVRPNTEAFF TGCAGCGTTCGACCGAACACTGAAGCTTTCTTT
. TRBJ1-2 . TRBV29-1 CSVEEGTGYTF TGCAGCGTTGAGGAAGGGACTGGCTACACCTTC
. TRBJ2-5 . TRBV9 CASSVAVQETQYF TGTGCCAGCAGCGTTGCGGTCCAGGAGACCCAGTACTTC
TRBD1 TRBJ2-1 once TRBV6-6 CASRPPRDRNNEQFF TGTGCCAGCAGACCGCCGAGGGACAGAAACAATGAGCAGTTCTTC
TRBD2 TRBJ2-5 . TRBV20-1 CSAVRLAGGGETQYF TGCAGTGCTGTAAGACTAGCGGGGGGAGGAGAGACCCAGTACTTC
. TRBJ2-5 . TRBV4-2 CASSQDPSLIETQYF TGTGCCAGCAGCCAAGACCCTAGCCTTATAGAGACCCAGTACTTC
. TRBJ2-7 . TRBV3-1 CASSPSAVSEQYF TGTGCCAGCAGCCCATCTGCTGTCTCCGAGCAGTACTTC
TRBD1 TRBJ2-1 . TRBV3-1 CASSPSGGDNEQFF TGTGCCAGCAGCCCTTCAGGGGGTGACAATGAGCAGTTCTTC
TRBD1 TRBJ2-1 . TRBV18 CASQGQGAFNEQFF TGTGCCAGCCAAGGACAGGGAGCTTTCAATGAGCAGTTCTTC
TRBD1 TRBJ2-1 . TRBV28 CASSLVGQGRRNEQFF TGTGCCAGCAGTTTGGTAGGACAGGGTCGGAGGAATGAGCAGTTCTTC
. TRBJ2-7 . TRBV20-1 CSARDPRGVEQYF TGCAGTGCTAGAGACCCGAGAGGGGTCGAGCAGTACTTC
. TRBJ1-5 . TRBV4-2 CASSQEAQILSNQPQHF TGTGCCAGCAGCCAAGAAGCTCAGATACTTAGCAATCAGCCCCAGCATTTT
TRBD2 TRBJ2-7 . TRBV6-5 CASTSAGGRYEQYF TGTGCCAGCACCTCGGCGGGGGGTAGGTACGAGCAGTACTTC
. TRBJ1-6 . TRBV28 CASSPGLNNSPLHF TGTGCCAGCAGTCCGGGACTCAATAATTCACCCCTCCACTTT
TRBD1 TRBJ1-5 . TRBV30 CAWSETGDQPQHF TGTGCCTGGAGTGAGACAGGGGATCAGCCCCAGCATTTT
. TRBJ2-1 . TRBV20-1 CSAIGTGDEQFF TGCAGTGCTATCGGCACGGGCGATGAGCAGTTCTTC
. TRBJ1-5 . TRBV12-3/TRBV12-4 CASSPSGNQPQHF TGTGCCAGCAGCCCTTCGGGAAATCAGCCCCAGCATTTT
. TRBJ1-5 . TRBV5-6 CASSLQGRYSNQPQHF TGTGCCAGCAGCTTACAGGGCCGGTATAGCAATCAGCCCCAGCATTTT
TRBD1 TRBJ1-2 . TRBV20-1 CSGNLQGDGYTF TGCAGTGGGAATTTACAGGGGGATGGCTACACCTTC
TRBD2 TRBJ2-5 . TRBV7-2 CASSPLSGGMKKTQYF TGTGCCAGCAGCCCCCTCAGCGGGGGGATGAAAAAGACCCAGTACTTC
. TRBJ2-5 . TRBV20-1 CSASIDETQYF TGCAGTGCTTCCATCGATGAGACCCAGTACTTC
. TRBJ2-5 . TRBV4-2 CASSQPGTYQYF TGTGCCAGCAGCCAACCCGGGACATACCAGTACTTC
. TRBJ1-2 . TRBV5-1 CASSLATEYGYTF TGCGCCAGCAGCTTGGCGACGGAATATGGCTACACCTTC
TRBD2 TRBJ2-2 . TRBV30 CAWSVPSPAGMGTGELFF TGTGCCTGGAGTGTACCCTCGCCAGCGGGGATGGGCACCGGGGAGCTGTTTTTT
TRBD1 TRBJ2-1 . TRBV7-8 CASSERTGAQTYNEQFF TGTGCCAGCAGCGAGAGGACAGGCGCCCAGACCTACAATGAGCAGTTCTTC
. TRBJ1-1 . TRBV12-3/TRBV12-4 CASRMGNEAFF TGTGCCAGCAGGATGGGGAATGAAGCTTTCTTT
. TRBJ2-5 . TRBV20-1 CSANRQETQYF TGCAGTGCAAACAGGCAAGAGACCCAGTACTTC